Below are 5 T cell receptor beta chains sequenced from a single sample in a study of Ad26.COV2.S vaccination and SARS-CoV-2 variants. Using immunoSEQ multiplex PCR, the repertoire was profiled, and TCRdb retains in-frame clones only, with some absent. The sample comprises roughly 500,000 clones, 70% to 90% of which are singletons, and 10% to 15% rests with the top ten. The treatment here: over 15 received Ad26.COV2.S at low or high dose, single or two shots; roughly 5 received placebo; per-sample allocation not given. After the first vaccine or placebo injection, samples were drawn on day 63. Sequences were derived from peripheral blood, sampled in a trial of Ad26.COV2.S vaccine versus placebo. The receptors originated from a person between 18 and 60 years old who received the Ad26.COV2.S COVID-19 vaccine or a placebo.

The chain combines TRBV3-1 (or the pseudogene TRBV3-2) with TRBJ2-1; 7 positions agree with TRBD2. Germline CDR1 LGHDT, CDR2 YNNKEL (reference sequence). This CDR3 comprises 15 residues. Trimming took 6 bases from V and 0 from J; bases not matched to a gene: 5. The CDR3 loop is CASRGWGGSYNEQFF. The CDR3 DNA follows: TGTGCCAGCAGGGGCTGGGGGGGCTCCTACAATGAGCAGTTCTTC.

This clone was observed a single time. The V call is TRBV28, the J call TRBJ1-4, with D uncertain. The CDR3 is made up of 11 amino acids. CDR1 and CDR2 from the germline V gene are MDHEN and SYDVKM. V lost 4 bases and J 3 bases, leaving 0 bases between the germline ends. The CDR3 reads CASSSNEKLFF. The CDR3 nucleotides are TGTGCCAGCAGTTCTAATGAAAAACTGTTTTTT.

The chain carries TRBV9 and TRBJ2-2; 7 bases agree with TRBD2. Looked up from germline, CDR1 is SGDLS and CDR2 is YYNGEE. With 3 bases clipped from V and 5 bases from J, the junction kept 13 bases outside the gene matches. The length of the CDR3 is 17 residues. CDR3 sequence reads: CASSEREAGVRTGELFF. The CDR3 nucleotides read TGTGCCAGCAGCGAACGAGAGGCGGGAGTGAGGACCGGGGAGCTGTTTTTT.

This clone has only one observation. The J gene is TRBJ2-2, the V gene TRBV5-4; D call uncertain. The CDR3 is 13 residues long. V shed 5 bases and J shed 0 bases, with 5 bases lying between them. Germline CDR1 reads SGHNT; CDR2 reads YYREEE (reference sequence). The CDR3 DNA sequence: TGTGCCAGCAGTGAAGCGAACACCGGGGAGCTGTTTTTT. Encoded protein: CASSEANTGELFF.

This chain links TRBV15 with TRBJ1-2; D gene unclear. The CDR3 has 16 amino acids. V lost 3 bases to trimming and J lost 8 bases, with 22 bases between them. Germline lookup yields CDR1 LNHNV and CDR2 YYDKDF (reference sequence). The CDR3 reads CATSRAAGSGLLGYTF. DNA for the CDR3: TGTGCCACCAGCAGGGCCGCCGGGTCTGGACTTTTAGGCTACACCTTC.